The next 19 T cell receptor beta chains were all read from a single sample in a study of T-cell reconstitution after alpha-beta-depleted transplantation in children. Construction of the TCRbeta library involved unique molecular identifiers. One entry per CDR3 protein, called by TCRdb with MiXCR from the PCR reads. The table lists around 600,000 distinct CDR3 sequences, roughly 15% of them singletons. The source was PBMCs from the stem cell graft donor, collected from the stem cell graft. These receptors were taken from a human donor who donated a stem cell graft to a child with acute myeloid leukemia.

The chain couples TRBV6-1 to TRBJ2-1; 16 bases map to TRBD2. V shed 7 bases and J 3 bases; nucleotides not matched to a gene: 3. The germline V gene has CDR1 MNHNS and CDR2 SASEGT. The CDR3 extends over 16 amino acids. CDR3 amino acids: CASTGTSGGDYNEQFF. CDR3 in DNA: TGTGCCAGCACCGGGACTAGCGGGGGGGACTACAATGAGCAGTTCTTC.

V is TRBV6-1 and J is TRBJ2-1; weak D call: TRBD2 (5 bases). This CDR3 region has 15 residues. Trimming left V 5 bases short and J 8 bases short, with 19 bases between. Germline-derived CDR1 and CDR2 are MNHNS and SASEGT. In nucleotides, the CDR3 is TGTGCCAGCAGTCCAAGGACGGACCCGAGGGATGAGCAGTTCTTC. It codes for CASSPRTDPRDEQFF.

Regarding this clonotype: A much larger clone lies one base from this, so it may be a read error. The DNA for the CDR3 is TGCAGTGCTAGGGGGACTAGCGGGAGATCCTACAATGAGCAGTTCTTC. This encodes CSARGTSGRSYNEQFF. The V gene is TRBV20-1, the J gene TRBJ2-1, with 14 bases aligning to TRBD2. The CDR3 runs 16 residues. J gave up 1 base and V 3 bases, and 2 bases lay outside the gene matches. CDR1 DFQATT and CDR2 SNEGSKA come from the germline V gene (reference sequence).

The table lists this clonotype with many counts. The chain carries TRBV20-1 and TRBJ2-5; D possibly corresponds to TRBD2 (5 bases). CDR3 length: 12 residues. Trimming removed 3 bases at V and 1 base at J, with 6 bases between. Per the germline V gene, CDR1 is DFQATT and CDR2 is SNEGSKA (reference sequence). In DNA, the CDR3 is TGCAGTGCTAGGGGGAGCCAAGAGACCCAGTACTTC. Translation: CSARGSQETQYF.

The chain is built from TRBV5-1 and TRBJ1-1, with TRBD1 identical over 11 bases. The CDR3 is 14 amino acids. After removal of 4 bases from V and 7 bases from J, the junction contained 6 bases not matched to a gene. Germline CDR1 reads SGHRS; CDR2 reads YFSETQ. CDR3 residues: CASSPGQGEDEAFF. The DNA for the CDR3 is TGCGCCAGCAGCCCGGGACAGGGGGAGGATGAAGCTTTCTTT.

Many counts were recorded for this clonotype. This chain uses TRBV29-1 with TRBJ1-1; D remains unclear. The CDR3 runs 12 residues. Germline CDR1 is SQVTM and CDR2 is ANQGSEA. With 3 bases removed from V and 1 base from J, the gap between germline ends came to 6 bases. CDR3 in amino acids: CSVDKENTEAFF. CDR3 DNA sequence: TGCAGCGTTGATAAGGAGAACACTGAAGCTTTCTTT.

The chain uses TRBV21-1 and TRBJ1-5; the table calls TRBD1, which could not be checked here. TRBV21-1 is listed as a pseudogene. The length of the CDR3 is 17 residues. CDR3 sequence (DNA): TGTGCCAGCAGCAAAAGACAGGGGAACGATAGCAATCAGCCCCAGCATTTT. Translated, it gives CASSKRQGNDSNQPQHF.

This clonotype was seen many times. The chain has TRBV27 and TRBJ2-2; 9 bases map to TRBD2. The CDR3 consists of 16 residues. The V and J ends lost 4 bases and 0 bases, in that order; junction bases with no gene match: 3. Germline-derived CDR1 and CDR2 are MNHEY and SMNVEV (reference sequence). CDR3 region: CASSWERGANTGELFF. CDR3 DNA sequence: TGTGCCAGCAGTTGGGAGCGGGGGGCGAACACCGGGGAGCTGTTTTTT.

This clonotype appeared many times. This chain joins TRBV29-1 and TRBJ1-1; D ambiguous. CDR3 length: 12 amino acids. The germline gives CDR1 SQVTM, CDR2 ANQGSEA. V was clipped by 8 bases and J by 5 bases, with 15 bases between them. The CDR3 is CSTRGVLTEAFF. The CDR3 DNA follows: TGCAGCACCCGTGGGGTATTGACTGAAGCTTTCTTT.

In its sample, this clonotype was seen once. This clone may be a read error of a much larger clone one base away. DNA of the CDR3: TGCAGCGTGGGGGACTCGTATGGCTACACCTTC. Residues: CSVGDSYGYTF. V usage is TRBV29-1 and J usage is TRBJ1-2, with D tentatively TRBD1 (5 bases). The germline CDR1 and CDR2 sequences are SQVTM and ANQGSEA. The V end was cut by 6 bases, the J end by 5 bases, with 10 bases between. The length of the CDR3 is 11 residues.

The CDR3 nucleotides are TGTGCTAGTGGTTTGGCCAGGGGTTACGGCTACACCTTC. This gives the protein CASGLARGYGYTF. The chain carries TRBV12-5 and TRBJ1-2, with a tentative D call TRBD1 (6 bases). The CDR3 covers 13 residues. The germline gives CDR1 LGHNT, CDR2 FRNRAP. V gave up 1 base and J gave up 8 bases, with 11 bases separating them.

Notes on this clonotype: At one boundary the junction diverges from the germline segment, which might be a read error. The chain joins TRBV7-2 to TRBJ1-5, with a tentative D call TRBD1 (5 bases). This CDR3 is built from 15 residues. CDR1 and CDR2 from the germline V gene are SGHTA and FQGNSA. CDR3: CASSLEAVGGGPPHF. DNA for the CDR3: TGTGCCAGCAGCTTAGAGGCGGTGGGGGGAGGGCCCCCGCATTTT.

The chain combines TRBV12-3 or TRBV12-4 with TRBJ1-1, with unresolved D. The length of the CDR3 is 14 residues. Trimming took 3 bases from V and 1 from J, leaving 9 bases between them. The CDR3 DNA reads as TGTGCCAGCAGTTTCCCCCAAGCGAACACTGAAGCTTTCTTT. It yields the protein CASSFPQANTEAFF.

This clonotype was seen at least ten times. The chain uses TRBV12-3 or TRBV12-4 and TRBJ1-2; TRBD1 matches at 7 bases. CDR3 length equals 16 residues. Germline trimming cut 7 bases from V and 4 bases from J; bases unmatched to any gene: 15. The CDR3 nucleotides read TGTGCCAGCAACGGCGGGACAGCCCTGAAGGTCTATGGCTACACCTTC. Protein product: CASNGGTALKVYGYTF.

The rearrangement joins TRBV4-1 to TRBJ1-4; D is perhaps TRBD1 (5 bases). V dropped 0 bases and J dropped 8 bases, with 22 bases sitting between them. This CDR3 spans 18 amino acids. The germline CDR1 and CDR2 sequences are MGHRA and YSYEKL. CDR3 region: CASSQEQGNSGFNEKLFF. In DNA form, the CDR3 reads TGCGCCAGCAGCCAAGAGCAGGGAAATTCGGGGTTCAACGAAAAACTGTTTTTT.

J is TRBJ2-1 and V is TRBV12-3 or TRBV12-4; no clear D. The V end was cut by 8 bases, the J end by 6 bases, with 20 bases between. The CDR3 runs to 15 residues. CDR3 region: CASAPPPSFCNEQFF. CDR3 DNA sequence: TGTGCCAGCGCCCCTCCTCCATCGTTCTGCAATGAGCAGTTCTTC.

The sample holds a few counts of this clonotype. The chain has TRBV7-2 and TRBJ1-2, with 8 bases aligning to TRBD1. This CDR3 region has 14 residues. CDR1 and CDR2 (germline): SGHTA, FQGNSA. Trimming removed 4 bases from V and 3 bases from J; junction bases left unmatched: 4. As DNA, the CDR3 is TGTGCCAGCAGCTCCATGACAGGGGACTATGGCTACACCTTC. Amino acids: CASSSMTGDYGYTF.

This clonotype was counted many times. V usage is TRBV10-3 and J usage is TRBJ2-7; TRBD1 aligns across 8 bases. V gave up 10 bases and J gave up 1 base; unmatched junction bases: 9. There are 14 residues in the CDR3. Germline assignment: CDR1 ENHRY and CDR2 SYGVKD. The CDR3 here is CATSGTGRSYEQYF. The CDR3 DNA reads TGTGCCACCTCAGGGACAGGAAGGTCCTACGAGCAGTACTTC.

V usage is TRBV7-2 and J usage is TRBJ1-1, with 7 bases identical to TRBD1. The CDR3 totals 14 residues. Losses at the gene ends were 4 bases for V and 4 bases for J; bases not matched to a gene: 6. The germline V gene encodes CDR1 SGHTA and CDR2 FQGNSA. Here the CDR3 DNA reads TGTGCCAGCAGCTCCACTACAGGGGCCACTGAAGCTTTCTTT. Translation gives CASSSTTGATEAFF.